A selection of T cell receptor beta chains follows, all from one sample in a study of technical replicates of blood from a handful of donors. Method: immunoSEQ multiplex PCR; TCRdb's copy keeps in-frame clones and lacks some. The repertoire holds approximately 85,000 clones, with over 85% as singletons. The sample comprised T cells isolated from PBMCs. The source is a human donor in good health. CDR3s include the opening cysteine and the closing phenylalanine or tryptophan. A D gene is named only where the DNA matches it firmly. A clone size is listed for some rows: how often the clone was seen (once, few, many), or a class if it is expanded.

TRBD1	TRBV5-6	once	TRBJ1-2	CASLRGSGTGFDGYTF	TGTGCCAGTCTAAGAGGTTCCGGGACAGGGTTTGATGGCTACACCTTC
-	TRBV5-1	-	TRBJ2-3	CASSLPGQTTDTQYF	TGCGCCAGCAGCTTACCGGGACAAACCACAGATACGCAGTATTTT
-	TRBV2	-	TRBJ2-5	CASRITATRQETQYF	TGTGCCAGCCGGATAACAGCTACGAGACAAGAGACCCAGTACTTC
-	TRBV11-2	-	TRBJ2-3	CASSSDPSGESTDTQYF	TGTGCCAGCAGCTCCGACCCTTCAGGGGAGAGCACAGATACGCAGTATTTT
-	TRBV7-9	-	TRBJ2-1	CASSLVRRGYNEQFF	TGTGCCAGCAGCTTAGTTCGCAGGGGATACAATGAGCAGTTCTTC
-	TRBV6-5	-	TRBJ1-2	CASSPRGLNYGYTF	TGTGCCAGCAGTCCCCGGGGACTTAACTATGGCTACACCTTC
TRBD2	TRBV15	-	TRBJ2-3	CATSTTGLAGGFSTDTQYF	TGTGCCACCAGCACCACTGGACTAGCGGGAGGGTTTAGCACAGATACGCAGTATTTT
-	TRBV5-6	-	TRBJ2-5	CASSPPEALETQYF	TGTGCCAGCAGCCCACCGGAGGCGCTGGAGACCCAGTACTTC
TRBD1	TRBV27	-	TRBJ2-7	CASSGTGVRPSSYEQYF	TGTGCCAGCAGTGGGACAGGGGTTCGCCCCTCCTCCTACGAGCAGTACTTC
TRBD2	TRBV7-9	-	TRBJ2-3	CASSPLAGHSTDTQYF	TGTGCCAGCAGTCCCTTAGCGGGACATAGCACAGATACGCAGTATTTT
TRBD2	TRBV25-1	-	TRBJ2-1	CASSVGTSRDEQFF	TGTGCCAGCAGTGTCGGGACTAGCCGAGATGAGCAGTTCTTC
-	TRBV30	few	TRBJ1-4	CAWSGAGDEKLFF	TGTGCCTGGAGTGGGGCAGGGGATGAAAAACTGTTTTTT
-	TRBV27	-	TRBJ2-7	CASRTGAFEQYF	TGTGCCAGCAGGACGGGAGCATTCGAGCAGTACTTC
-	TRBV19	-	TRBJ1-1	CASSITGKGEAFF	TGTGCCAGTAGTATAACAGGGAAGGGTGAAGCTTTCTTT
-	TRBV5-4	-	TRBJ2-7	CASSREGGYEQYF	TGTGCCAGCAGCCGGGAAGGGGGCTACGAGCAGTACTTC
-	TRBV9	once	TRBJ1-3	CASSVLGSGGNTIYF	TGTGCCAGCAGCGTCTTGGGGTCAGGGGGAAACACCATATATTTT
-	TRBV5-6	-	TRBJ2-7	CASSYGRSYEQYF	TGTGCCAGCAGCTACGGTCGCTCCTACGAGCAGTACTTC
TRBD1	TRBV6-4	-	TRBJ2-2	CASGAGTDNTGELFF	TGTGCCAGCGGCGCAGGGACAGACAACACCGGGGAGCTGTTTTTT
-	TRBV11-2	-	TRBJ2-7	CASSFQGSYEQYF	TGTGCCAGCAGCTTCCAGGGGTCGTACGAGCAGTACTTC
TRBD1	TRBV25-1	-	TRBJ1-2	CASSEPGQSWRYTF	TGTGCCAGCAGTGAACCGGGACAGAGCTGGCGCTACACCTTC
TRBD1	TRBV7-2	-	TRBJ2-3	CASSLGLPGQGTDTQYF	TGTGCCAGCAGCTTAGGGCTCCCGGGACAGGGAACAGATACGCAGTATTTT
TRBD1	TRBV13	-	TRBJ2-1	CASSLDRGHNEQFF	TGTGCCAGCAGCCTCGACAGGGGTCACAATGAGCAGTTCTTC
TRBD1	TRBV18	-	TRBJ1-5	CASSPTGVVNQPQHF	TGTGCCAGCTCACCAACAGGGGTGGTCAATCAGCCCCAGCATTTT
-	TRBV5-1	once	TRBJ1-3	CASSLDLGGPSGNTIYF	TGCGCCAGCAGCTTGGATCTTGGGGGCCCCTCTGGAAACACCATATATTTT
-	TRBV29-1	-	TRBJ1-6	CSVRRETNSPLHF	TGCAGCGTTCGGAGGGAAACAAATTCACCCCTCCACTTT
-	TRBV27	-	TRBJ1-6	CASNRRGSPLHF	TGTGCCAGCAACCGCAGGGGCTCACCCCTCCACTTT
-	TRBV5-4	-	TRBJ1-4	CASSSKGGTNEKLFF	TGTGCCAGCAGCTCAAAAGGAGGGACTAATGAAAAACTGTTTTTT
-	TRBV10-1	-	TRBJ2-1	CASRSWTTGEQFF	TGCGCCAGCAGATCGTGGACTACCGGTGAGCAGTTCTTC
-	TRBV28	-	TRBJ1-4	CASSLASAGTNEKLFF	TGTGCCAGCAGTTTAGCGTCGGCAGGCACTAATGAAAAACTGTTTTTT
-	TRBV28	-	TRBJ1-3	CASSFAVSGNTIYF	TGTGCCAGCAGTTTTGCAGTATCTGGAAACACCATATATTTT
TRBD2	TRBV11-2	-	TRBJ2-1	CASRGYQREGQFF	TGTGCCAGCAGGGGTTATCAGCGGGAAGGGCAGTTCTTC
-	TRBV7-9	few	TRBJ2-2	CARETGAGELFF	TGTGCCAGGGAAACGGGAGCCGGGGAGCTGTTTTTT
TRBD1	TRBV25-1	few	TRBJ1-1	CASSEDRGLTEAFF	TGTGCCAGCAGTGAAGACAGGGGGCTGACTGAAGCTTTCTTT
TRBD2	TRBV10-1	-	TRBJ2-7	CASSEGLAGNEQYF	TGCGCCAGCAGTGAAGGACTAGCGGGCAACGAGCAGTACTTC
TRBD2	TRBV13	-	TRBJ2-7	CASSPTTPLADEQYF	TGTGCCAGCAGCCCTACAACCCCACTAGCGGATGAGCAGTACTTC
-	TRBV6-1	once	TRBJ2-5	CASSAQGLSSETQYF	TGTGCCAGCAGTGCGCAGGGTCTATCAAGTGAGACCCAGTACTTC
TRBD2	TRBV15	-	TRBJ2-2	CATSRDRAGELFGELFF	TGTGCCACCAGCAGAGATCGAGCGGGGGAATTGTTCGGGGAGCTGTTTTTT
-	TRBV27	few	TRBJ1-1	CASSPYRLNTEAFF	TGTGCCAGCAGTCCTTACAGGCTGAACACTGAAGCTTTCTTT
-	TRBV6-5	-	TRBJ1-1	CASSYFQRSDTEAFF	TGTGCCAGCAGTTACTTCCAGAGGTCCGACACTGAAGCTTTCTTT
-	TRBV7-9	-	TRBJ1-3	CASNSALIQTVSGNTIYF	TGTGCCAGCAACTCAGCCCTAATCCAGACAGTCTCTGGAAACACCATATATTTT
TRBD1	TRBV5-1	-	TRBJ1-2	CASSLDRGRGYTF	TGCGCCAGCAGCTTGGATAGGGGGCGCGGCTACACCTTC
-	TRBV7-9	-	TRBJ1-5	CASSLGGYGGNQPQHF	TGTGCCAGCAGCTTAGGAGGGTATGGGGGCAATCAGCCCCAGCATTTT
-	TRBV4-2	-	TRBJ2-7	CASSQAGFYEQYF	TGTGCCAGCAGCCAAGCAGGGTTCTACGAGCAGTACTTC
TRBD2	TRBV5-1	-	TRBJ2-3	CASSIFSGSSADTQYF	TGCGCCAGCAGCATTTTTAGCGGGAGTAGTGCAGATACGCAGTATTTT
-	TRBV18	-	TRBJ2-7	CASSPVEGREQYF	TGTGCCAGCTCACCCGTCGAGGGTCGCGAGCAGTACTTC
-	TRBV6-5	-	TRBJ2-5	CASSGTRLRKTQYF	TGTGCCAGCAGTGGTACTAGACTGCGAAAGACCCAGTACTTC
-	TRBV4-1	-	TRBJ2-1	CASSLRGEQFF	TGCGCCAGCAGCCTCCGCGGTGAGCAGTTCTTC
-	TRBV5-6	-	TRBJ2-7	CASSLGGETYEQYF	TGTGCCAGCAGCTTGGGCGGGGAGACCTACGAGCAGTACTTC
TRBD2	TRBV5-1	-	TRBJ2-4	CASSFGREGRSIQYF	TGCGCCAGCAGCTTCGGGCGGGAGGGCCGGAGCATTCAGTACTTC
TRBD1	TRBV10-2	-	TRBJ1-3	CASSGSGTGVNTIYF	TGCGCCAGCAGTGGATCCGGGACAGGGGTGAACACCATATATTTT
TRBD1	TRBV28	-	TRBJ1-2	CASSQRQGDGYGYTF	TGTGCCAGCAGCCAAAGACAGGGGGATGGCTATGGCTACACCTTC
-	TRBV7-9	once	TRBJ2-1	CASSQDIMGNEQFF	TGTGCCAGCAGCCAGGACATCATGGGGAATGAGCAGTTCTTC
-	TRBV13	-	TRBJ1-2	CASSSITSVSYGYTF	TGTGCCAGCAGCTCTATTACGTCCGTCTCCTATGGCTACACCTTC